The sequence of this TCR beta chain was determined in a study of cytomegalovirus exposure and HLA in healthy donors. CDR1 and CDR2 from the germline V gene are MNHNS and SASEGT. Trimming took 1 base from V and 4 from J, leaving 7 bases between them. This CDR3 has 13 residues. Primers for the PCR totalled 60 Vbeta and 13 Jbeta. Sequencing was performed with immunoSEQ multiplex PCR; in TCRdb, only in-frame clones are kept and a portion is missing. Of approximately 140,000 clones detected, around 79% appear once; the ten largest clones hold 8.8%. The clonotype originates from a woman between 45 and 60 years old in good health and CMV-seropositive. Sequenced input: PBMCs. The chain carries TRBV6-1 and TRBJ1-2; tentatively, D is TRBD1 (5 bases). The CDR3 bases are TGTGCCAGCAGTGAAGGGGGGGGCTATGGCTACACCTTC. This encodes CASSEGGGYGYTF.